This TCR beta chain was captured in a study of identifying expanded T cells in peripheral blood. Study findings and constraints: Technical replicates showed about 1.2 changed clones; two weeks roughly 16; four weeks 19.

Healthy donors had no documented immune events, such as infections, while sampled. Produced via immunoSEQ multiplex PCR; TCRdb's table is partial and in-frame only. The sample yields tens of thousands of clones, over 75% seen once. The V gene end was trimmed by 5 bases and the J gene end by 4 bases; junction bases not matched to a gene: 11. CDR1 and CDR2 from the germline V gene are MDHEN and SYDVKM. The CDR3 is made up of 16 amino acids. This clone was counted a few times. What it binds is not known. This rearrangement joins TRBV28 to TRBJ2-5, with 9 bases identical to TRBD2. This TCR was recovered from a person aged 18 to 69 in good health. Sample: blood. CDR3: CASSPNSGSRRETQYF. In DNA form, the CDR3 reads TGTGCCAGCAGTCCCAATAGCGGGAGTCGGCGAGAGACCCAGTACTTC. The variable domain in full, with the rest retrieved from reference TRBV28 and TRBJ2-5, is DVKVTQSSRYLVKRTGEKVFLECVQDMDHENMFWYRQDPGLGLRLIYFSYDVKMKEKGDIPEGYSVSREKKERFSLILESASTNQTSMYLCASSPNSGSRRETQYFGPGTRLLVL.